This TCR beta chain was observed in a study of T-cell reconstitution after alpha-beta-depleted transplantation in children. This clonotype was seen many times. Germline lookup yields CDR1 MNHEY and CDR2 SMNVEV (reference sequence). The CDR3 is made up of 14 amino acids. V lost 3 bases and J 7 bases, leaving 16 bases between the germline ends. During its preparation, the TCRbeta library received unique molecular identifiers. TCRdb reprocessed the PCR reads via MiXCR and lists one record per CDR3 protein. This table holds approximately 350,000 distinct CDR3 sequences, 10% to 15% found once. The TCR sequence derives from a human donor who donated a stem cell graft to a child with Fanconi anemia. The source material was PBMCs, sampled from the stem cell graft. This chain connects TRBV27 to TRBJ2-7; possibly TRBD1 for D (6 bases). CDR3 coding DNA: TGTGCCAGCAGTTTCACCAGGGGTGCTCTTGAGCAGTACTTC. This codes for CASSFTRGALEQYF.